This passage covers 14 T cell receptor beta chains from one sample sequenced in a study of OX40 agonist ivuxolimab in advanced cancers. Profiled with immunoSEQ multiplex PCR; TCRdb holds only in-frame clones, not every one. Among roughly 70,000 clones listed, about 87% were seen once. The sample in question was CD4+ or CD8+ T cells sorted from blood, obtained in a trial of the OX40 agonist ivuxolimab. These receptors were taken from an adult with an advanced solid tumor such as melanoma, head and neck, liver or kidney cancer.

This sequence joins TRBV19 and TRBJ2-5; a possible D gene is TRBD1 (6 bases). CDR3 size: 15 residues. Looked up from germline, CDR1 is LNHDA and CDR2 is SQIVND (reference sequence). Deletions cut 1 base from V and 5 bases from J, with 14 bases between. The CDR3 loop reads CASSIAGRGRETQYF. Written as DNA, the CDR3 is TGTGCCAGTAGTATAGCGGGCAGGGGAAGGGAGACCCAGTACTTC.

Here the CDR3 reads CASSWTETMNTEAFF. The CDR3 DNA is TGTGCCAGCTCGTGGACAGAGACCATGAACACTGAAGCTTTCTTT. The gene calls are TRBV18 and TRBJ1-1; perhaps TRBD1 as D (6 bases). This CDR3 contains 15 residues. Per the germline V gene, CDR1 is KGHSH and CDR2 is LQKENI. V was trimmed by 6 bases and J by 0 bases, leaving 14 bases between them.

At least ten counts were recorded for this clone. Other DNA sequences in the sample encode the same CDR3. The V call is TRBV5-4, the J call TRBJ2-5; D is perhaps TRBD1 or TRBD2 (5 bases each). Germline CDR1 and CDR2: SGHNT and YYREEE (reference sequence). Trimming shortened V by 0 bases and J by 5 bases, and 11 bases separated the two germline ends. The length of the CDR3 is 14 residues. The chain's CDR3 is CASSLAGTQETQYF. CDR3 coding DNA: TGTGCCAGCAGCTTGGCTGGGACGCAGGAGACCCAGTACTTC.

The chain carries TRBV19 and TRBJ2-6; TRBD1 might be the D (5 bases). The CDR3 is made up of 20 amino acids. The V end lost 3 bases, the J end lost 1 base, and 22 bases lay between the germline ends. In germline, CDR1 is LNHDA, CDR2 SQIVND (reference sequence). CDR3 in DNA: TGTGCCAGTAGTATGAAGGGGCAGGCACTCAGTTCTTCTGGGGCCAACGTCCTGACTTTC. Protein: CASSMKGQALSSSGANVLTF.

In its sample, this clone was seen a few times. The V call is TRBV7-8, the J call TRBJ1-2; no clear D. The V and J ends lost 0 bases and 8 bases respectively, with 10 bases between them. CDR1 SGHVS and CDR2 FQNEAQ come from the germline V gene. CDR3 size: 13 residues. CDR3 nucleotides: TGTGCCAGCAGCTTAGCATGGACGGCAGGCTACACCTTC. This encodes CASSLAWTAGYTF.

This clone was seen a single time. CDR3 in DNA: TGTGCCAGCAGCCTTAGCGGGACTAGCGGACCAGAGACCCAGTACTTC. Amino acid sequence: CASSLSGTSGPETQYF. The chain recombines TRBV27 with TRBJ2-5; 11 bases align to TRBD2. The CDR3 consists of 16 residues. The junction had 10 bases not matched to a gene; V was cut back by 6 bases and J by 4 bases. Germline V CDR1 and CDR2: MNHEY, SMNVEV (reference sequence).

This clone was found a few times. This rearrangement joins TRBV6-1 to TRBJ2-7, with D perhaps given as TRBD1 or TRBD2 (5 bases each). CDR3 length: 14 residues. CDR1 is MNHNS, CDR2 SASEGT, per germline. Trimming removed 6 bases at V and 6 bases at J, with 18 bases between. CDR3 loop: CASRSGTPRSEQYF. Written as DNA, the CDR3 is TGTGCCAGCAGATCCGGGACCCCGAGGTCCGAGCAGTACTTC.

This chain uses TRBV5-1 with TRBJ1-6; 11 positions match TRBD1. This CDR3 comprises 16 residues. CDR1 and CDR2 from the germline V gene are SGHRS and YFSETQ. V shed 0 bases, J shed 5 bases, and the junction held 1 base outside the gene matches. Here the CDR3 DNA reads TGCGCCAGCAGCTTGGGGACAGGGGGCGATAATTCACCCCTCCACTTT. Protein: CASSLGTGGDNSPLHF.

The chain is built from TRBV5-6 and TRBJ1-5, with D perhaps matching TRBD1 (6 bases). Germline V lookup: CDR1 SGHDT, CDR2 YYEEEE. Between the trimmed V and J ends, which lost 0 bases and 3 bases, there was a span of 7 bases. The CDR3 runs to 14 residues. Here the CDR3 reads CASSLGQVNQPQHF. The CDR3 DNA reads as TGTGCCAGCAGCTTGGGACAGGTCAATCAGCCCCAGCATTTT.

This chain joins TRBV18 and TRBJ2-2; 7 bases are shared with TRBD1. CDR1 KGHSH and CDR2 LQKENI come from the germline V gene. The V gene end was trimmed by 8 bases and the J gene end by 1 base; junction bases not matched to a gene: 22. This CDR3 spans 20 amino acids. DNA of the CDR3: TGTGCCAGCACTTTACTCCCACAGGGGAAAGGGACAAGGAACACCGGGGAGCTGTTTTTT. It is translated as CASTLLPQGKGTRNTGELFF.

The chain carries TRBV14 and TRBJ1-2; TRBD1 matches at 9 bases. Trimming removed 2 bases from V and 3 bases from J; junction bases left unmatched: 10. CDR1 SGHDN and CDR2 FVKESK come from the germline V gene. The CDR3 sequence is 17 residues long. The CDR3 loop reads CASSQLGTGSFDYGYTF. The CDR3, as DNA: TGTGCCAGCAGCCAACTTGGGACAGGGTCTTTCGACTATGGCTACACCTTC. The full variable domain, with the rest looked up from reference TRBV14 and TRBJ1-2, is EAGVTQFPSHSVIEKGQTVTLRCDPISGHDNLYWYRRVMGKEIKFLLHFVKESKQDESGMPNNRFLAERTGGTYSTLKVQPAELEDSGVYFCASSQLGTGSFDYGYTFGSGTRLTVV.

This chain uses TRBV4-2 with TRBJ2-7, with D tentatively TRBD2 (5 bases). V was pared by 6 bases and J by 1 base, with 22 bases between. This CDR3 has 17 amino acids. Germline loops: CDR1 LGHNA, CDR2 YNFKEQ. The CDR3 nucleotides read TGTGCCAGCAGTATAGGACCGGGGAAACTGAGGTCCTACGAGCAGTACTTC. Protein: CASSIGPGKLRSYEQYF.

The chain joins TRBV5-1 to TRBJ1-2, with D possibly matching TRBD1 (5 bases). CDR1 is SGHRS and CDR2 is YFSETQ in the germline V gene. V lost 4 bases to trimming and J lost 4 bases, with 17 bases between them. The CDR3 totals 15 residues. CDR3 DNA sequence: TGCGCCAGCAGCCCCGAGGGGTTCCCTTCCTATGGCTACACCTTC. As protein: CASSPEGFPSYGYTF.

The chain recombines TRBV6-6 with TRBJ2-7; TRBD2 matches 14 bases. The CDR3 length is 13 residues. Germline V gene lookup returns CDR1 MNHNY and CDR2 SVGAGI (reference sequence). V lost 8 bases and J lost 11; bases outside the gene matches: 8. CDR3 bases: TGTGCCAGCGCGACTAGCGGGAGGGCCGCTGAGTACTTC. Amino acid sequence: CASATSGRAAEYF.